This T cell receptor (beta chain) was identified in a study of blood T cell repertoires in COVID-19. Overall study context: There were acute and convalescent COVID-19 samples, and they came from the United States, Italy and Spain. T cells, B-cell-depleted T cells, or PBMCs supplied cDNA or gDNA.

Looked up from germline, CDR1 is LGHDT and CDR2 is YNNKEL (reference sequence). Trimming removed 2 bases at V and 5 bases at J, with 6 bases between. The CDR3 has 13 amino acids. Seattle enrolled patients during active infection and tracked them longitudinally. The authors' processing: Amplifying reference gene primers gave estimates of nucleated cell counts. The protocol was immunoSEQ multiplex PCR, while the TCRdb copy is restricted to in-frame clones and leaves out a portion. Clone size and the V and J calls come from that table; the DNA yielded D and trimming. Among over 200,000 clones, roughly 80% were seen once, and the ten largest hold roughly 7.8%.

Source material: peripheral blood. J is TRBJ2-2 and V is TRBV3-1 (or the pseudogene TRBV3-2); no firm D call. The clonotype was recovered from a woman older than 75 with COVID-19, enrolled during active disease. The CDR3 is CASSQTGTGELFF. DNA for the CDR3: TGTGCCAGCAGCCAAACCGGGACCGGGGAGCTGTTTTTT.